A single sample is the source of the 25 T cell receptor beta chains below, sequenced in a study of spatial heterogeneity in lung cancer. Each CDR3 protein is one row after TCRdb ran MiXCR on the 5' RACE reads. The profile shows around 89,000 distinct CDR3 sequences, roughly 12% of them singletons. The time point here: sample taken at primary tumor resection. Whole RNA was taken from tumor, nontumor lung or frozen PBMC; it was then sequenced unsorted. The starting material was PBMCs, obtained at surgery. These receptors were taken from a male donor with early-stage non-small cell lung cancer.

This clonotype has only a few counts. This sequence joins TRBV20-1 and TRBJ1-2, with D unresolved. CDR1 is DFQATT and CDR2 is SNEGSKA in the germline V gene (reference sequence). V was cut by 1 base and J by 5 bases, with 14 bases left in between. The CDR3 loop spans 14 amino acids. CDR3 nucleotides: TGCAGTGCTAGAGTATCTGAAGGCAGGTATGGCTACACCTTC. Translating it yields CSARVSEGRYGYTF.

The chain combines TRBV18 with TRBJ2-3; the match to TRBD1 covers 8 bases. This CDR3 has 13 amino acids. CDR1 is KGHSH, CDR2 LQKENI, per germline. J lost 2 bases, V lost 8 bases, and 3 bases had no gene match. CDR3 sequence (DNA): TGTGCCAGCATGGACAGGGCCACAGATACGCAGTATTTT. Its translation: CASMDRATDTQYF. The complete variable domain, with remaining parts taken from reference TRBV18 and TRBJ2-3, reads NAGVMQNPRHLVRRRGQEARLRCSPMKGHSHVYWYRQLPEEGLKFMVYLQKENIIDESGMPKERFSAEFPKEGPSILRIQQVVRGDSAAYFCASMDRATDTQYFGPGTRLTVL.

This clonotype was recorded a few times. The chain joins TRBV20-1 to TRBJ1-5; D is ambiguous. Trimming took off 2 bases at V and 2 bases at J, with 4 bases between the two ends. The CDR3 covers 12 residues. Per the germline V gene, CDR1 is DFQATT and CDR2 is SNEGSKA (reference sequence). The chain's CDR3 is CSARIGNQPQHF. The CDR3 DNA reads TGCAGTGCTAGAATTGGCAATCAGCCCCAGCATTTT.

This clonotype was found a few times. The CDR3 spells CAISELGQGGTDTQYF. The CDR3, as DNA: TGTGCCATCAGTGAGCTGGGACAGGGGGGCACAGATACGCAGTATTTT. The chain has TRBV10-3 and TRBJ2-3; 11 bases are shared with TRBD1. The germline V gene has CDR1 ENHRY and CDR2 SYGVKD. This CDR3 has 16 amino acids. The V gene end was trimmed by 2 bases and the J gene end by 1 base; junction bases not matched to a gene: 2.

The rearrangement links TRBV19 to TRBJ2-3; TRBD2 matches 10 bases. With 3 bases clipped from V and 7 bases from J, the junction kept 13 bases outside the gene matches. In germline, CDR1 is LNHDA, CDR2 SQIVND (reference sequence). The CDR3 has 17 amino acids. Here the CDR3 reads CASSIRASGRSPHTQYF. Here the CDR3 DNA reads TGTGCCAGTAGTATTCGGGCTAGCGGGAGATCACCCCATACGCAGTATTTT. Using reference TRBV19 and TRBJ2-3 for the parts outside the CDR3, the full variable domain is DGGITQSPKYLFRKEGQNVTLSCEQNLNHDAMYWYRQDPGQGLRLIYYSQIVNDFQKGDIAEGYSVSREKKESFPLTVTSAQKNPTAFYLCASSIRASGRSPHTQYFGPGTRLTVL.

This clonotype was observed at least ten times. This chain connects TRBV9 to TRBJ2-1; D call uncertain. Germline CDR1 is SGDLS and CDR2 is YYNGEE. The CDR3 contains 15 residues. V was cut by 0 bases and J by 2 bases, with 9 bases left in between. CDR3 bases: TGTGCCAGCAGCGTAGGCTCTGAACCCTACAATGAGCAGTTCTTC. The encoded protein is CASSVGSEPYNEQFF.

This clonotype turned up a few times. The chain couples TRBV5-1 to TRBJ1-3; 7 bases agree with TRBD1. The CDR3 covers 15 residues. V lost 0 bases and J lost 5; bases outside the gene matches: 5. Germline V gene lookup returns CDR1 SGHRS and CDR2 YFSETQ. The CDR3, as DNA: TGCGCCAGCAGCTTGGAGGGACAGAGGAGAAACACCATATATTTT. It yields the protein CASSLEGQRRNTIYF. Filled out from reference TRBV5-1 and TRBJ1-3, the complete variable domain reads KAGVTQTPRYLIKTRGQQVTLSCSPISGHRSVSWYQQTPGQGLQFLFEYFSETQRNKGNFPGRFSGRQFSNSRSEMNVSTLELGDSALYLCASSLEGQRRNTIYFGEGSWLTVV.

On this clonotype itself: Because the CDR3 is missing its conserved closing phenylalanine or tryptophan, this is likely a read error. The DNA is omitted, as the CDR3 cannot be located on it reliably, and the CDR3 follows TCRdb's listing. The chain uses TRBV3-1 and TRBJ2-3; whether TRBD2, the table's D call, matches the DNA was not checked. 12 amino acids form the CDR3, both terminal residues included. Germline CDR1 reads LGHDT; CDR2 reads YNNKEL (reference sequence). CDR3 region: CASSQGRTVLHV.

The genes are TRBV7-3 and TRBJ2-7; D tentatively fits TRBD1 or TRBD2 (6 bases each). CDR3 size: 15 residues. Per germline, CDR1 SGHTA and CDR2 FQGTGA. With 2 bases removed from V and 4 bases from J, the gap between germline ends came to 15 bases. Here the CDR3 reads CASSLGGDIGYEQYF. The CDR3 DNA sequence: TGTGCCAGCAGCTTAGGAGGGGACATAGGTTACGAGCAGTACTTC.

V usage is TRBV9 and J usage is TRBJ2-5, with TRBD2 matching over 10 bases. CDR1 and CDR2 from the germline V gene are SGDLS and YYNGEE. Germline trimming cut 0 bases from V and 5 bases from J; bases unmatched to any gene: 1. This CDR3 is built from 14 residues. CDR3 nucleotides: TGTGCCAGCAGCGTAGAGGGACTAGCGGAGACCCAGTACTTC. Translating it yields CASSVEGLAETQYF. Drawing the rest from reference TRBV9 and TRBJ2-5, the complete variable domain is DSGVTQTPKHLITATGQRVTLRCSPRSGDLSVYWYQQSLDQGLQFLIQYYNGEERAKGNILERFSAQQFPDLHSELNLSSLELGDSALYFCASSVEGLAETQYFGPGTRLLVL.

The rearrangement uses TRBV7-6 and TRBJ2-7; D is perhaps TRBD2 (6 bases). Germline lookup yields CDR1 SGHVS and CDR2 FNYEAQ. The CDR3 extends over 13 amino acids. Trimming took 5 bases from V and 5 from J, leaving 13 bases between them. The CDR3 here is CASSPGPGDEQYF. DNA for the CDR3: TGTGCCAGCAGCCCCGGTCCGGGGGACGAGCAGTACTTC.

This clonotype has a handful of counts. The V call is TRBV7-2, the J call TRBJ2-7; no clear D gene. Trimming removed 3 bases at V and 1 base at J, with 10 bases between. CDR3 size: 14 residues. Germline V gene lookup returns CDR1 SGHTA and CDR2 FQGNSA. CDR3 region: CASSFLQTSYEQYF. CDR3 nucleotides: TGTGCCAGCAGCTTCTTACAGACTTCCTACGAGCAGTACTTC.

This rearrangement joins TRBV5-8 to TRBJ2-5, with 9 bases that match TRBD2. Germline V gives CDR1 SGHTS, CDR2 YDEGEE. There are 15 residues in the CDR3. V shed 3 bases and J 10 bases; nucleotides not matched to a gene: 13. The CDR3 loop reads CASSSPVGREGHQYF. The DNA of the CDR3 is TGTGCCAGCAGCTCACCAGTGGGGCGGGAGGGCCACCAGTACTTC.

In its sample, this clonotype was seen many times. This sequence joins TRBV6-2 or TRBV6-3 and TRBJ2-2; TRBD1 aligns across 10 bases. Trimming at V came to 0 bases and at J to 6 bases, leaving 4 bases not matched to a gene. The CDR3 is 16 amino acids. Germline-derived CDR1 and CDR2 are MNHEY and SVGEGT. CDR3 sequence: CASSYSGQGDPGELFF. CDR3 nucleotides: TGTGCCAGCAGTTACTCTGGACAGGGGGACCCCGGGGAGCTGTTTTTT.

In this sample, this clonotype turned up many times. J is TRBJ2-3 and V is TRBV9; D may be TRBD1 or TRBD2 (6 bases each). Germline V gives CDR1 SGDLS, CDR2 YYNGEE. The CDR3 is made up of 13 amino acids. The V end lost 6 bases, the J end lost 2 bases, and 10 bases lay between the germline ends. The CDR3 bases are TGTGCCAGCAAGGGGGGCACCACAGATACGCAGTATTTT. Translation: CASKGGTTDTQYF.

This clonotype turned up a few times. The rearrangement links TRBV27 to TRBJ2-7, with 7 bases matching TRBD1. J gave up 9 bases and V 7 bases, and 18 bases lay outside the gene matches. Germline lookup yields CDR1 MNHEY and CDR2 SMNVEV (reference sequence). The CDR3 loop spans 15 amino acids. The CDR3 DNA sequence: TGTGCCAGCATCTCCCTCGGGGACAGAAGTTCTATGCAGTACTTC. It specifies CASISLGDRSSMQYF.

This clonotype has just a few counts. The chain has TRBV6-5 and TRBJ2-3; D unresolved. Trimming removed 7 bases at V and 4 bases at J, with 9 bases between. Germline lookup yields CDR1 MNHEY and CDR2 SVGAGI. This CDR3 has 12 amino acids. In nucleotides, the CDR3 is TGTGCCAGCACATCCCCCGCAGATACGCAGTATTTT. It is translated as CASTSPADTQYF.

The chain joins TRBV19 to TRBJ2-5, with a possible D match to TRBD1 (6 bases). Deletions cut 2 bases from V and 2 bases from J, with 12 bases between. This CDR3 is 15 amino acids long. From germline, CDR1 is LNHDA and CDR2 SQIVND (reference sequence). CDR3 sequence: CASSINRAQQETQYF. The CDR3 nucleotides read TGTGCCAGTAGTATAAACAGGGCCCAACAAGAGACCCAGTACTTC.

This chain links TRBV12-3 or TRBV12-4 with TRBJ2-5; D not certain. The CDR3 is 14 amino acids. V was cut by 5 bases and J by 5 bases, with 15 bases left in between. CDR3 amino acids: CASSIGGTAETQYF. The CDR3, as DNA: TGTGCCAGCAGTATCGGTGGCACCGCTGAGACCCAGTACTTC.

This clonotype has more than one count but fewer than ten. V is TRBV28 and J is TRBJ2-6, with TRBD1 identical over 8 bases. This CDR3 is built from 16 residues. The V segment lost 5 bases and the J segment 1 base; nucleotides outside the gene matches: 4. From germline, CDR1 is MDHEN and CDR2 SYDVKM. CDR3 coding DNA: TGTGCCAGCAGTGGACAGGGACTTTCTGGGGCCAACGTCCTGACTTTC. Its protein is CASSGQGLSGANVLTF.

This clonotype was counted between two and nine times. This chain joins TRBV27 and TRBJ2-7, with D hard to call. From germline, CDR1 is MNHEY and CDR2 SMNVEV (reference sequence). This CDR3 contains 13 residues. Trimming removed 6 bases from V and 3 bases from J, with 12 bases in between. The CDR3 DNA follows: TGTGCCAGCAGGCTGACAACGAGCTACGAGCAGTACTTC. As protein: CASRLTTSYEQYF.

The table lists this clonotype with many counts. The chain couples TRBV2 to TRBJ2-5; the D gene is possibly TRBD2 (6 bases). V lost 6 bases and J 5 bases, leaving 10 bases between the germline ends. This CDR3 spans 12 amino acids. Germline CDR1 and CDR2: SNHLY and FYNNEI. The CDR3: CASRVAGETQYF. The CDR3 DNA reads as TGTGCCAGCAGGGTGGCGGGGGAGACCCAGTACTTC. Full variable domain (rest looked up from reference TRBV2 and TRBJ2-5): EPEVTQTPSHQVTQMGQEVILRCVPISNHLYFYWYRQILGQKVEFLVSFYNNEISEKSEIFDDQFSVERPDGSNFTLKIRSTKLEDSAMYFCASRVAGETQYFGPGTRLLVL.

The chain employs TRBV18 and TRBJ1-5; tentative D call: TRBD1 (6 bases). The CDR3 has 15 amino acids. V was clipped by 0 bases and J by 3 bases, with 9 bases between them. Germline assignment: CDR1 KGHSH and CDR2 LQKENI. As DNA, the CDR3 is TGTGCCAGCTCACCACCCGGGGACAACAATCAGCCCCAGCATTTT. Residues: CASSPPGDNNQPQHF.

This clonotype has only a few counts. CDR3 region: CASMGVIHQPQHF. For the CDR3, the DNA is TGTGCCAGCATGGGTGTGATCCATCAGCCCCAGCATTTT. The chain recombines TRBV12-3 or TRBV12-4 with TRBJ1-5; D call uncertain. This CDR3 contains 13 residues. Between the trimmed V and J ends, which lost 7 bases and 5 bases, there was a span of 12 bases.

V is TRBV20-1 and J is TRBJ2-7; 13 bases are a match to TRBD2. The germline CDR1 and CDR2 sequences are DFQATT and SNEGSKA (reference sequence). The CDR3 is 15 residues long. V lost 3 bases, J lost 3 bases, and 5 bases stayed unmatched. CDR3: CSARGGTSGNYEQYF. The CDR3 nucleotides are TGCAGTGCTAGGGGCGGGACTAGCGGGAACTACGAGCAGTACTTC.